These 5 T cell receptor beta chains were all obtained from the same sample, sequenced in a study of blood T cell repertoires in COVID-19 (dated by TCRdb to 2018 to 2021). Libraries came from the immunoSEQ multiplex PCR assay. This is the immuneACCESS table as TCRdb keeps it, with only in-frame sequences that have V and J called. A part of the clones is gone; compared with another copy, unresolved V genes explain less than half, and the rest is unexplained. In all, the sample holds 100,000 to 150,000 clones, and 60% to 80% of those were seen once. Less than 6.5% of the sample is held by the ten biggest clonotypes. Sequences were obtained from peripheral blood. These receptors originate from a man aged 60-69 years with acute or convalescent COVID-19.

The CDR3 loop reads CAIGQSPYQPQHF. The CDR3 region has the DNA TGTGCCATCGGACAGTCCCCTTATCAGCCCCAGCATTTT. The genes are TRBV10-3 and TRBJ1-5, with D possibly matching TRBD1 (6 bases). The ends were cut back, 8 bases at V and 5 bases at J, with 13 bases in the middle. The germline V gene has CDR1 ENHRY and CDR2 SYGVKD. The CDR3 runs 13 residues.

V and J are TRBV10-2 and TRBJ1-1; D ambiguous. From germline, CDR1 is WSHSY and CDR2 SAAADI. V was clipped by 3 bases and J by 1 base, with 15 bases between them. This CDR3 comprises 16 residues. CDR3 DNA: TGCGCCAGCAGTGATGTTCTTCCCAGTCGGAACACTGAAGCTTTCTTT. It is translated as CASSDVLPSRNTEAFF.

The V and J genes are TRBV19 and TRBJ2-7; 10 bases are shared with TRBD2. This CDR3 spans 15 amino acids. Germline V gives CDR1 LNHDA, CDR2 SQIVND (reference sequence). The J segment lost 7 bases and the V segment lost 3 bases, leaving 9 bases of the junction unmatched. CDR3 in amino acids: CASSIGSSGSGEQYF. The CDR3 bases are TGTGCCAGTAGTATCGGGTCTAGCGGGAGCGGGGAGCAGTACTTC.

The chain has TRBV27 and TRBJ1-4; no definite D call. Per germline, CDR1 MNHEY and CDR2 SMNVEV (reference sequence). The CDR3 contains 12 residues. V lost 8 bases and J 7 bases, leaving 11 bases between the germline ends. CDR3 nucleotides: TGTGCCAGCGGTAACCGGGGTGAAAAACTGTTTTTT. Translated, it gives CASGNRGEKLFF.

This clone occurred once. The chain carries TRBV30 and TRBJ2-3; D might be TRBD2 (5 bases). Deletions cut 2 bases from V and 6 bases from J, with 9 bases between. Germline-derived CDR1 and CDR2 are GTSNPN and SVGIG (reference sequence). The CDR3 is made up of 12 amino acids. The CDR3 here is CAWSSEGDTQYF. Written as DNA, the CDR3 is TGTGCCTGGAGTTCAGAGGGTGATACGCAGTATTTT.